The TCR beta chain under discussion was sequenced for a study of T-cell memory formation after mild COVID-19. Study-wide context: Largely donor-specific TCR clusters were found.

Constant-segment primers and 5'RACE yielded cDNA libraries for TCR alpha and TCR beta, each carrying sample barcodes and UMIs. One entry per CDR3 protein results from TCRdb running MiXCR on the 5' RACE reads. The table has about 350,000 distinct CDR3 sequences, 20% to 25% seen once. The trim removed 0 bases at V and 3 bases at J, leaving 2 bases unmatched. Germline assignment: CDR1 MNHEY and CDR2 SVGAGI. This CDR3 contains 15 residues. Comments on this clonotype: The antigen remains undetermined.

General observations from the study: Cross-reactive memory seemingly joined, as some responding clones were found in pre-infection memory.

What was sequenced was PBMCs or a T cell subset sorted from them (not recorded which). The genes are TRBV6-5 and TRBJ1-3; 7 positions match TRBD1. The receptor comes from a man aged 18 to 30 who had mild COVID-19 (a few samples of this study predate the infection). Cell type and time point are not known. CDR3 DNA sequence: TGTGCCAGCAGTTACTCAGCAGGGGGTGGAAACACCATATATTTT. The encoded protein is CASSYSAGGGNTIYF.